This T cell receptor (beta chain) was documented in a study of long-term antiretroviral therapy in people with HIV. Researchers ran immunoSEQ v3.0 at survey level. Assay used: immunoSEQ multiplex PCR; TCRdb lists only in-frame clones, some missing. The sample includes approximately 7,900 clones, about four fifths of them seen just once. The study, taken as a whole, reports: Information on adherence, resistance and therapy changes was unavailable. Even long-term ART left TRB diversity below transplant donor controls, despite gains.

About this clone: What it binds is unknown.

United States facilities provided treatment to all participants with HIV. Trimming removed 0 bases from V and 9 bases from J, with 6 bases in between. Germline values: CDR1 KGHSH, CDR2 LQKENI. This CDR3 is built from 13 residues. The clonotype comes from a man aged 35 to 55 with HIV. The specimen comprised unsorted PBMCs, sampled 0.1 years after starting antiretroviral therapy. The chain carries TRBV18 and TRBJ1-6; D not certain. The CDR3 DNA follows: TGTGCCAGCTCACCACCGGATCCTTCACCCCTCCACTTT. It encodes CASSPPDPSPLHF.